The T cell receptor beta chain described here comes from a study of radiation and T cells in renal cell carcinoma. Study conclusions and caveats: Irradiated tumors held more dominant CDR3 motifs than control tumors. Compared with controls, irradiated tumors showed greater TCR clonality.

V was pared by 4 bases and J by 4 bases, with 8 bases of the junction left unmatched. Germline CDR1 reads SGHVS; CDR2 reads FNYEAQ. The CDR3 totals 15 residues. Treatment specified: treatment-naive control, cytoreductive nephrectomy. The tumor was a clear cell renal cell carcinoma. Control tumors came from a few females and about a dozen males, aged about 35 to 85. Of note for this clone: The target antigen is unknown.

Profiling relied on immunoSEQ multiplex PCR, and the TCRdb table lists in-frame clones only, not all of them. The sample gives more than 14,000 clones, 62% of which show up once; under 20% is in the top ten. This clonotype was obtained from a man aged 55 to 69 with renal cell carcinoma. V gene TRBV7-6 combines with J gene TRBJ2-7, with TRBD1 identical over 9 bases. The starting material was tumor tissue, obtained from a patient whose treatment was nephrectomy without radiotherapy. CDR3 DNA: TGTGCCAGCAGCTCGCACAGGGGGCGCGGATACGAGCAGTACTTC. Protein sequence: CASSSHRGRGYEQYF.